Here is one T cell receptor beta chain with its context. Its antigen specificity is not known. One base away there is no much larger clone; base qualities are not given. The library was prepared using RACE. Sequencer: NextSeq 500. During library preparation, unique molecular identifiers were attached to individual cDNA molecules so that TCRs could be counted in a quantitative, reproducible way. From each blood RNA sample, both TCR alpha and TCR beta chains were sequenced. From the authors' description of their analysis: A median of around 100,000 TCRs per sample was observed, with a range of about 20,000 to 750,000. V, J and CDR3 annotation of the TCR reads was performed with the Decombinator software suite. To make PS versus PT1 abundance plots, every sample was subsampled to the same number of TCRs (28,000). TCRs were defined as expanded if absent before sensitization and observed at least eight times at the 2-week time point. The raw public data were reprocessed by TCRdb itself: fastp quality trimming at Q25, MiXCR clonotype calling, in-frame beta chains only. Here each entry gathers all rows of one CDR3 protein and keeps the most common genes and DNA. TCRdb, not the authors, supplied the V and J calls. The sample yields 250,000 or so distinct CDR3 sequences; over 7.5% were counted once. The ten top clones hold 1.2% of the sample.

The data belong to a study of human T cells and chemical hapten exposure (TCRdb year 2021). Some background on the complete study: For sensitization, 2% DPC in acetone was applied to an approximately 2 cm by approximately 2 cm area of upper inner arm skin. Patients additionally received weekly therapeutic DPC doses to the scalp throughout the roughly 25-week study period. Patch testing was performed on the upper back with Finn chambers containing 0.01% DPC, and the patch tests were scored after 6 days according to International Contact Dermatitis Research Group standards. The patient cohort, mostly female, included alopecia areata with under or over 50% scalp involvement, alopecia totalis and alopecia universalis. Libraries were pooled for sequencing, and per-sample TCR yields varied mainly because of small differences in library volumes within the pool. The study tracked peripheral blood TCR repertoire changes in vivo during primary and secondary sensitization to the hapten diphenylcyclopropenone (DPC) in alopecia patients. Blood was sampled from patients pre-sensitization (week 0) and at 2, 6 and about 24 weeks after DPC sensitization. About 28 alopecia patients gave blood for TCR sequencing at one to four time points (pre-sensitization, 2, 6 and 24 weeks). Summary of the overall study and its limitations: The number of PT1 expanded TCRs positively correlated with patch test score, significant at thresholds 8, 16 and 32 but not 4. Significantly more large CDR3 similarity clusters were formed by expanded TCRs than by pre-sensitization or healthy control sets, consistent with antigen-driven responses. After repeated subsampling, the strength of the expansion versus patch-test correlation and the threshold at which it became significant changed. No change with DPC sensitization was found in the number of TCRs above 1 in 1000 frequency, and no evidence of global repertoire structure alterations was found. Because all patients had alopecia, a presumed autoimmune disease, the immune response of the patients might differ from that of healthy individuals.

V is pared back by 0 bases and J by 5 bases, with 17 bases lying between the germline termini. The germline V gene encodes CDR1 SGHRS and CDR2 YFSETQ. The cysteine opens and the phenylalanine closes a CDR3 of 16 amino acids. Only CDR3 DNA is held: 48 bases, read in frame from base 1. This specimen's time point label, per the study, means: pre-sensitization, week 0. In light of the paper, this sample's treatment or condition label describes: therapeutic diphenylcyclopropenone sensitization with weekly scalp DPC. At each patch-test visit, blood was drawn before the patch test was applied. Patients were considered eligible if aged 18 to 70, diagnosed with alopecia and deemed suitable for DPC therapy, and patients were excluded if pregnant. Total RNA was isolated from unfractionated whole blood collected in Tempus Blood RNA tubes.

Here the sequenced sample was whole blood, taken in connection with sensitization to the hapten diphenylcyclopropenone (DPC). This sequence was found in a man aged 18 to 30 with alopecia areata. Some clones in this sample may be carry-over from other donors' samples. The chain employs TRBV5-1 and TRBJ1-1; TRBD1 is perhaps the D gene, given 6 matching bases. The nucleotide sequence is given as TGCGCCAGCAGCTTGGCGTCAGGGGTTACCGTGACTGAAGCTTTCTTT. This is translated as CASSLASGVTVTEAFF. The full variable domain, completed from the reference TRBV5-1 and TRBJ1-1 proteins outside the CDR3, reads KAGVTQTPRYLIKTRGQQVTLSCSPISGHRSVSWYQQTPGQGLQFLFEYFSETQRNKGNFPGRFSGRQFSNSRSEMNVSTLELGDSALYLCASSLASGVTVTEAFFGQGTRLTVV.